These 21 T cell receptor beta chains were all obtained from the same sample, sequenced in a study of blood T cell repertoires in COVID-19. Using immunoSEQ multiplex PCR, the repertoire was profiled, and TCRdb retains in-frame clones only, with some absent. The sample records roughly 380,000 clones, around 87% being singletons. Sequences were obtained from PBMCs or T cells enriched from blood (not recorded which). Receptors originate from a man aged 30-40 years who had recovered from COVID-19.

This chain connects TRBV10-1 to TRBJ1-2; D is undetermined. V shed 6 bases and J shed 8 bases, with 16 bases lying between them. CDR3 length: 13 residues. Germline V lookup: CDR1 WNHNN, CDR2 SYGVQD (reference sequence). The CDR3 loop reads CASSPDIKEGYTF. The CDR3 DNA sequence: TGCGCCAGCAGCCCAGACATTAAGGAAGGCTACACCTTC.

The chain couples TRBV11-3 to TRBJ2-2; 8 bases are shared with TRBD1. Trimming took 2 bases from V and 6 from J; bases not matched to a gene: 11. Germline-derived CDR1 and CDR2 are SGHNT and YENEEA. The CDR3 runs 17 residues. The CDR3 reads CASSLSPDRVFSGELFF. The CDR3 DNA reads TGTGCCAGCAGCTTATCGCCGGACAGGGTGTTCTCCGGGGAGCTGTTTTTT.

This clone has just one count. The CDR3 DNA follows: TGTGCCAGCACCCGGGGAGGGCAGGGGGCTTCTTCCTACGAGCAGTACTTC. Its translation: CASTRGGQGASSYEQYF. The chain combines TRBV7-9 with TRBJ2-7, with D perhaps TRBD1 (8 bases). In germline, CDR1 is SEHNR, CDR2 FQNEAQ (reference sequence). Trimming took off 7 bases at V and 1 base at J, with 23 bases between the two ends. The CDR3 contains 17 residues.

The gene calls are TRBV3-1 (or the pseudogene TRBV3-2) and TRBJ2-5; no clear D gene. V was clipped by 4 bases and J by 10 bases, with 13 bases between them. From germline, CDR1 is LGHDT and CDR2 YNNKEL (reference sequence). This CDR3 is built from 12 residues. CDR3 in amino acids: CASSPGVGRQYF. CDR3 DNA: TGTGCCAGCAGCCCCGGTGTTGGGCGCCAGTACTTC.

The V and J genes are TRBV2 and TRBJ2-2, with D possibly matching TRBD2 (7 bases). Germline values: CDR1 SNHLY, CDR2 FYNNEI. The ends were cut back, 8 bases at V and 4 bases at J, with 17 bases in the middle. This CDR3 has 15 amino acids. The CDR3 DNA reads TGTGCCAGCTCACGGGGGGCTGGGGGCACCGGGGAGCTGTTTTTT. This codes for CASSRGAGGTGELFF.

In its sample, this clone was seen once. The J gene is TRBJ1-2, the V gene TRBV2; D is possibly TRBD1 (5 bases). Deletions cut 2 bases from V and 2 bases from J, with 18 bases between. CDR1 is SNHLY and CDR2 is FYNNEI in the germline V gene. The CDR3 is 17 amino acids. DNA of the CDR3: TGTGCCAGCAGTGAATCTCTCAGGGTAGCCGGGAACTATGGCTACACCTTC. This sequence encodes CASSESLRVAGNYGYTF.

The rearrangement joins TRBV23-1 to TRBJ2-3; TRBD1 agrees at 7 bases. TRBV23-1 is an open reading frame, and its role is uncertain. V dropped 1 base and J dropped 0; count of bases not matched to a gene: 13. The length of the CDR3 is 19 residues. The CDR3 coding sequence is TGCGCCAGCAGTCAATTGGACCCGGACCGGGACAGTAGCACAGATACGCAGTATTTT. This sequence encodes CASSQLDPDRDSSTDTQYF.

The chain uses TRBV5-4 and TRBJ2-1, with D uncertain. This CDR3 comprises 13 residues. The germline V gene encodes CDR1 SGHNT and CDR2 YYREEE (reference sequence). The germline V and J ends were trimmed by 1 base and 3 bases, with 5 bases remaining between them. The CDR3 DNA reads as TGTGCCAGCAGCTTGAATATCTACAATGAGCAGTTCTTC. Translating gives CASSLNIYNEQFF.

This CDR3 is CASSAQGVSYGYTF. CDR3 nucleotide sequence: TGTGCCAGCAGTGCTCAGGGGGTGAGCTATGGCTACACCTTC. The chain has TRBV2 and TRBJ1-2, with 7 bases that match TRBD1. CDR1 and CDR2 from the germline V gene are SNHLY and FYNNEI. After removal of 4 bases from V and 4 bases from J, the junction contained 6 bases not matched to a gene. This CDR3 has 14 amino acids.

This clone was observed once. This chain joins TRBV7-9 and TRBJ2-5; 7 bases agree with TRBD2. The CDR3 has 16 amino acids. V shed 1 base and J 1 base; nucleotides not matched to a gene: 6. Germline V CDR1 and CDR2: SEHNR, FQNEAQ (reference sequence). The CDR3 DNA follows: TGTGCCAGCAGCTTAGGAAGGGGAGGGTTCCAAGAGACCCAGTACTTC. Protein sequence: CASSLGRGGFQETQYF.

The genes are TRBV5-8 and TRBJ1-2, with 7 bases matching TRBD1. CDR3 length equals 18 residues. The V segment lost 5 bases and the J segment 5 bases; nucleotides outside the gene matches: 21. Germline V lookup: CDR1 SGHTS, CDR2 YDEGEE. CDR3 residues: CASSSRSGTARNTYGYTF. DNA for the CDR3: TGTGCCAGCAGTTCCCGCTCCGGGACAGCAAGAAATACTTATGGCTACACCTTC.

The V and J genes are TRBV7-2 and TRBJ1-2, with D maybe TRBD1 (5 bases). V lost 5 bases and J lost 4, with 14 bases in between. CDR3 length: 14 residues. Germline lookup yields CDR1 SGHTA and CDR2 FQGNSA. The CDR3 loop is CASSPGEEIYGYTF. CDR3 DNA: TGTGCCAGCAGCCCGGGGGAGGAGATCTATGGCTACACCTTC.

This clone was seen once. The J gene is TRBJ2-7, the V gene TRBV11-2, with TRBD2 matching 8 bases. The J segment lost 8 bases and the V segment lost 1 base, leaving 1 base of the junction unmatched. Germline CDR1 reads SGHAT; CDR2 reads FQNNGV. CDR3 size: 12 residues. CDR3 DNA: TGTGCCAGCAGCTTAGCGGGGGGGCAGCAGTACTTC. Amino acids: CASSLAGGQQYF.

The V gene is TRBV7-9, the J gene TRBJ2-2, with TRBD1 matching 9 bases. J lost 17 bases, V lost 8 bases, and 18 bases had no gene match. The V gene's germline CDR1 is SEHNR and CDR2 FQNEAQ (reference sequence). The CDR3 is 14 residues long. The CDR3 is CASEFTGGYKHGFF. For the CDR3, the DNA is TGTGCCAGCGAATTTACAGGGGGCTACAAACACGGATTTTTT. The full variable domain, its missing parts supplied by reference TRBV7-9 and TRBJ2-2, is DTGVSQNPRHKITKRGQNVTFRCDPISEHNRLYWYRQTLGQGPEFLTYFQNEAQLEKSRLLSDRFSAERPKGSFSTLEIQRTEQGDSAMYLCASEFTGGYKHGFFGEGSRLTVL.

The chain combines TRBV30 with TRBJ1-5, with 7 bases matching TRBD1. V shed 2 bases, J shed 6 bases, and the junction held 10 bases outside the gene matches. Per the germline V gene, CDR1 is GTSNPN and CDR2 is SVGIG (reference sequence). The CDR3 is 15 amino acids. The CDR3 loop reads CAWSTGVAGSQPQHF. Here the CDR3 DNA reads TGTGCCTGGAGTACAGGGGTCGCTGGTAGTCAGCCCCAGCATTTT.

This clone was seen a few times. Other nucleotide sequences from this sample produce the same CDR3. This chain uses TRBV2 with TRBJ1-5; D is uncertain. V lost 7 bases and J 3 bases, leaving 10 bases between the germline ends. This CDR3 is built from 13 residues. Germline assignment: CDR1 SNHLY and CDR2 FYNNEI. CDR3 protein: CASTRQNNQPQHF. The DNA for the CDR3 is TGTGCCAGCACGAGACAAAACAATCAGCCCCAGCATTTT.

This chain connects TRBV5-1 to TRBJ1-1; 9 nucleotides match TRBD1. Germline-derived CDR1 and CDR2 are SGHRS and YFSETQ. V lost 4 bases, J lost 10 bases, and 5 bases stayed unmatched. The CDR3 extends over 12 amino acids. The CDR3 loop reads CASSRTGEGAFF. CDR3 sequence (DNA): TGCGCCAGCAGCAGGACAGGGGAGGGAGCTTTCTTT.

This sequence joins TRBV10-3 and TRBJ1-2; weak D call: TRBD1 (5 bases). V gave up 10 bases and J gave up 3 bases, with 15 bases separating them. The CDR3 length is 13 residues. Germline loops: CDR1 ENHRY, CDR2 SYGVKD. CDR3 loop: CATGRGGDYGYTF. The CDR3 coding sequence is TGTGCCACCGGACGTGGGGGGGACTATGGCTACACCTTC.

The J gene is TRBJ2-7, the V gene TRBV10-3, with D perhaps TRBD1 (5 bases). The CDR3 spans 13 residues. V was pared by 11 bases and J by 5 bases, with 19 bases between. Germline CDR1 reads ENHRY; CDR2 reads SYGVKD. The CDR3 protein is CAARLGREDEQYF. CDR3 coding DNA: TGTGCCGCCCGGTTGGGCAGGGAAGACGAGCAGTACTTC.

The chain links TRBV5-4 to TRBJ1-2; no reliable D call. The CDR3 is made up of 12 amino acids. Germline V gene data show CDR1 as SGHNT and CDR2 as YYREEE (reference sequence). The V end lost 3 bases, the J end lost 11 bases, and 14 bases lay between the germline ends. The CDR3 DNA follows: TGTGCCAGCAGCTCAAACGGGAGGACTTACACCTTC. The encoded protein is CASSSNGRTYTF.

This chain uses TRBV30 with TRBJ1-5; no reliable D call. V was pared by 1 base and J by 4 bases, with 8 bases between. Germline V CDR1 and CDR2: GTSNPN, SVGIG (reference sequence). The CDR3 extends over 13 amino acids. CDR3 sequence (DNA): TGTGCCTGGAGTGATTTCCCGAATCAGCCCCAGCATTTT. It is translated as CAWSDFPNQPQHF.